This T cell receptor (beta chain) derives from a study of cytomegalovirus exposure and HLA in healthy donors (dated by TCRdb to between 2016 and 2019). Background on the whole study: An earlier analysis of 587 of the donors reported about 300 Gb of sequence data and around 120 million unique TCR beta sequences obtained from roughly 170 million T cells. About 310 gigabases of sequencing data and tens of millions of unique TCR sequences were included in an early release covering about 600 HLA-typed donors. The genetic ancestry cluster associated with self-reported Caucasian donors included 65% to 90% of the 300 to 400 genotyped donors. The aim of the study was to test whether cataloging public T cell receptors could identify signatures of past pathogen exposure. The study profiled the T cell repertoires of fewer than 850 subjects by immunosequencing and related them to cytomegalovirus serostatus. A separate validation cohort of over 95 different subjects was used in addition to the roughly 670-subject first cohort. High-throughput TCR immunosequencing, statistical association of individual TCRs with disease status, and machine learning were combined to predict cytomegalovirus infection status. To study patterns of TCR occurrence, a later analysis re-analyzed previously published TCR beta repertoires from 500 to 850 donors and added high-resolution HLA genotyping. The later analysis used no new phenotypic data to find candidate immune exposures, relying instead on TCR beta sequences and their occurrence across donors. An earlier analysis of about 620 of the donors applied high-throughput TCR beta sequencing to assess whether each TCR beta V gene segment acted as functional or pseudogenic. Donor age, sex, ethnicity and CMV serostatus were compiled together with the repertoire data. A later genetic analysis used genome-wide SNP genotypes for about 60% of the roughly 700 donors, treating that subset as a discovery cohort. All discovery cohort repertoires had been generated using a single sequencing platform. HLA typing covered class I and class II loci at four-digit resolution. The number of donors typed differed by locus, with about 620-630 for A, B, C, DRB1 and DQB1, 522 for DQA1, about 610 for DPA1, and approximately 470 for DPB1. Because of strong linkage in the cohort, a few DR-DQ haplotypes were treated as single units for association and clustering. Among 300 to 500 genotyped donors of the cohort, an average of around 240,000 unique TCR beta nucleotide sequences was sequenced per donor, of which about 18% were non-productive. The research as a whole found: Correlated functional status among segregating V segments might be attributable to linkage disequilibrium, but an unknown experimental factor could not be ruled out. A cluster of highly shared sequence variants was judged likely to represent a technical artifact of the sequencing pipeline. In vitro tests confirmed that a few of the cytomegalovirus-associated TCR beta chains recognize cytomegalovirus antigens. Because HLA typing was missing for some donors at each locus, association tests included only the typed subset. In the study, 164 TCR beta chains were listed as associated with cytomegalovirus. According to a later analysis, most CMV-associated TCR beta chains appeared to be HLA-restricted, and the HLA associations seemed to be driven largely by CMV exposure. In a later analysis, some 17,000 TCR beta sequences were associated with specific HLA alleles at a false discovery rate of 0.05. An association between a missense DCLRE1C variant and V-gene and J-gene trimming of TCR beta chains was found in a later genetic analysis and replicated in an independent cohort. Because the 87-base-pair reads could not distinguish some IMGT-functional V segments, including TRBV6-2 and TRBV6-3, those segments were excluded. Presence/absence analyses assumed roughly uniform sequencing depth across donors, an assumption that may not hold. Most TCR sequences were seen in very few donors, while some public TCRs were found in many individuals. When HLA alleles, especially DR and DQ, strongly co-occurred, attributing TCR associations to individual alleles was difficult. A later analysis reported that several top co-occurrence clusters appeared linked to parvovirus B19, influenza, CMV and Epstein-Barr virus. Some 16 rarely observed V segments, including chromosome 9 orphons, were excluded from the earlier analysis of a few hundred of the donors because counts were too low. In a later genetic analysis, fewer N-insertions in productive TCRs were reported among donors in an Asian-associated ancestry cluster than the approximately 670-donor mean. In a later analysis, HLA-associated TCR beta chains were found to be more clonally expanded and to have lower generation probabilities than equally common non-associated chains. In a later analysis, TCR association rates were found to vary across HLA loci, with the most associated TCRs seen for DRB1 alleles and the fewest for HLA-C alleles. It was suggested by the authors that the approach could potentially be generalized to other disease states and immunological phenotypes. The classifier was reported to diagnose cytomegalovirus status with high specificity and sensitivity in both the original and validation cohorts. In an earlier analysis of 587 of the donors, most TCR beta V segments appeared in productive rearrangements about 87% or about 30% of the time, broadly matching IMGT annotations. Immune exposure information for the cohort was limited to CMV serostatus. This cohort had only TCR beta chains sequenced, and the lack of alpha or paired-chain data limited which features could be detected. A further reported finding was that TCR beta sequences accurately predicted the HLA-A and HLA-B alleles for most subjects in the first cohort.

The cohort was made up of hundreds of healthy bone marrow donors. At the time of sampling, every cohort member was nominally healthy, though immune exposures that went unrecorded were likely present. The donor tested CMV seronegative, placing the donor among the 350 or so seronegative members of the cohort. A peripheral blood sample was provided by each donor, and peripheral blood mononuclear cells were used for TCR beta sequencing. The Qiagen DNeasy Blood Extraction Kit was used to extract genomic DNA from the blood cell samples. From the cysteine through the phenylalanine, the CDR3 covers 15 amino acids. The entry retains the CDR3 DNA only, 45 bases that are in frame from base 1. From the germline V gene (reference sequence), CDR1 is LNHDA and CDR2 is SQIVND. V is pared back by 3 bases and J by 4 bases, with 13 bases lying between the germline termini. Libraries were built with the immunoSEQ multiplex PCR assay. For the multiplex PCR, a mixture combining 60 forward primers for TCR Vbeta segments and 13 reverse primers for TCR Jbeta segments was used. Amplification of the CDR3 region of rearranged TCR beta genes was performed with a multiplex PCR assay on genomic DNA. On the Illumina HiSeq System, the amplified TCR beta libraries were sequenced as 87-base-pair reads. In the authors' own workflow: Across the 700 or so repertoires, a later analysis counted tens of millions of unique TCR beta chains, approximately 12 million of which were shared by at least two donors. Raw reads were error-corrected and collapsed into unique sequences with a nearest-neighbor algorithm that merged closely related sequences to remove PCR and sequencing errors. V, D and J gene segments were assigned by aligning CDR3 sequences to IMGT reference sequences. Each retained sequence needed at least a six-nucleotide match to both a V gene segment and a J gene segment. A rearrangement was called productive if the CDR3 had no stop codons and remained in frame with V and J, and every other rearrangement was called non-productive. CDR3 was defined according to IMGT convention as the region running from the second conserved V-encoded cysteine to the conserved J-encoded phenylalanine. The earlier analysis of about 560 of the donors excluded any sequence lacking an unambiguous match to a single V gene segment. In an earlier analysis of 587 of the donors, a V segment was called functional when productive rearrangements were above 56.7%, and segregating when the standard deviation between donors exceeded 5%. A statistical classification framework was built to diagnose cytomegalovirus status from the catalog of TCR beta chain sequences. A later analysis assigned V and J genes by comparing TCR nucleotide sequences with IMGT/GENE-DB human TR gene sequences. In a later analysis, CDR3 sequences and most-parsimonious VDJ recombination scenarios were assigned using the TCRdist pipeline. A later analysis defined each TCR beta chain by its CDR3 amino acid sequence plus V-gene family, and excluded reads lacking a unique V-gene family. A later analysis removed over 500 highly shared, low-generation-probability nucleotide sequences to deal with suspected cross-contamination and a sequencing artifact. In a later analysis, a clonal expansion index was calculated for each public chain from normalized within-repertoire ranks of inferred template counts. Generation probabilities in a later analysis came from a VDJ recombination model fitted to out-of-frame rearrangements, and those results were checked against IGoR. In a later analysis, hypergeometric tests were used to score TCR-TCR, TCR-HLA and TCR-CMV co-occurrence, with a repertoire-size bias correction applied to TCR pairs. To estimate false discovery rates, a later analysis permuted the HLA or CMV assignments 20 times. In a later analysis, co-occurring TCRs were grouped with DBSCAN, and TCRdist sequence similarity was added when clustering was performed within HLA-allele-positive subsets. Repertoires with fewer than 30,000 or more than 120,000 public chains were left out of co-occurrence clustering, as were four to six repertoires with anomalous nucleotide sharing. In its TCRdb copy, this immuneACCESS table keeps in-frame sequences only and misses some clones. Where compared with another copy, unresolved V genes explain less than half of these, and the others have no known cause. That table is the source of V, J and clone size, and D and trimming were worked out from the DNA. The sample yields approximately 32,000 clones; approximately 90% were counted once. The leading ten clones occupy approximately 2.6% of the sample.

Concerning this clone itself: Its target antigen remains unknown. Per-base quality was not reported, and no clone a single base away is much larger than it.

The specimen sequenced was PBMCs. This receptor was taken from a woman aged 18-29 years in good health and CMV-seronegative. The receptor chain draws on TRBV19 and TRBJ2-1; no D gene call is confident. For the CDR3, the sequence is CASSMVGLSYNEQFF. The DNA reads TGTGCCAGTAGTATGGTGGGCCTCTCTTACAATGAGCAGTTCTTC.